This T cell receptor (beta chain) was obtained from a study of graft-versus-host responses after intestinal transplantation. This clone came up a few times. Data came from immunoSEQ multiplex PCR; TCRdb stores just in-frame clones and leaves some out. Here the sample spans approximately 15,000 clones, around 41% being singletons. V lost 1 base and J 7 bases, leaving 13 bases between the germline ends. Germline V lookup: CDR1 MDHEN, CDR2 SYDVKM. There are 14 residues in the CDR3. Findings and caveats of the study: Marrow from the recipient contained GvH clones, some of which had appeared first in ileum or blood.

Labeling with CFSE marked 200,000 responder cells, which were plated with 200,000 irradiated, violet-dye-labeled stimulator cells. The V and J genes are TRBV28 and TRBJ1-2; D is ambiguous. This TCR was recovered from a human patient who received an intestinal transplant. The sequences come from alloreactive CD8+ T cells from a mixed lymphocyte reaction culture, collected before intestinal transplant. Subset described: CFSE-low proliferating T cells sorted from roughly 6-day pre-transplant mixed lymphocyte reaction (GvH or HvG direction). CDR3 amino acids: CASSLFRFLRGYTF. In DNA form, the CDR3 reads TGTGCCAGCAGTTTATTCCGGTTTTTGCGTGGCTACACCTTC.